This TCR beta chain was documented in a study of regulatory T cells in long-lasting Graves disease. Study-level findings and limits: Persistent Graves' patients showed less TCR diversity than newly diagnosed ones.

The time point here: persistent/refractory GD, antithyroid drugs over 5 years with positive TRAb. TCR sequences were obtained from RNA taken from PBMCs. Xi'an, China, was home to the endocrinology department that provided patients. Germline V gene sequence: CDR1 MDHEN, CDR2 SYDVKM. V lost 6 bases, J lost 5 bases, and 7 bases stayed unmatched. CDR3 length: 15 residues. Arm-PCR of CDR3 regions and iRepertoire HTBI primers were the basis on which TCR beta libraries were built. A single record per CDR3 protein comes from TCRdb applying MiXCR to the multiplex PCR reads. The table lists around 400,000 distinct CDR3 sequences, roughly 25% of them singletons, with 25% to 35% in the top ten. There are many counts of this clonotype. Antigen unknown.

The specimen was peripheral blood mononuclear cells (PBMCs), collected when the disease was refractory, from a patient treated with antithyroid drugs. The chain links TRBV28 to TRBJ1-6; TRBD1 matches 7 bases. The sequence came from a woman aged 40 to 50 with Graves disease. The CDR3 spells CASRQQGLDNSPLHF. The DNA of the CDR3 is TGTGCCAGCAGGCAACAGGGGCTCGATAATTCACCCCTCCACTTT.